A selection of T cell receptor beta chains follows, all from one sample in a study of T cell responses to AZD1222 COVID-19 vaccine. The method was immunoSEQ multiplex PCR; TCRdb's version includes in-frame clones alone and lacks a portion of them. The sample holds 120,000 to 150,000 clones; 88% are singletons and the top ten take about 5%. This sample comprised peripheral blood, obtained 28 days after the second dose of the MenACWY control vaccine. Receptor source: an adult who received the MenACWY meningococcal vaccine as a control. Each CDR3 is given with its conserved first and last residue. The D gene is left open where the match is weak. Size is omitted from some rows. Given values are once, few, many or a class for expanded clones.

j_gene: TRBJ1-5; abundance: .; d_gene: .; v_gene: TRBV7-2; CDR3nt: TGTGCCAGCAATTTCGGGGGCAGTCAGCCCCAGCATTTT; CDR3aa: CASNFGGSQPQHF
j_gene: TRBJ2-1; abundance: .; d_gene: .; v_gene: TRBV15; CDR3nt: TGTGCCACCACCCGGACAAACTACAATGAGCAGTTCTTC; CDR3aa: CATTRTNYNEQFF
j_gene: TRBJ1-1; abundance: .; d_gene: .; v_gene: TRBV19; CDR3nt: TGTGCCAGTAGTTCCGTGTCGGGGAACACTGAAGCTTTCTTT; CDR3aa: CASSSVSGNTEAFF
j_gene: TRBJ2-1; abundance: .; d_gene: TRBD2; v_gene: TRBV6-4; CDR3nt: TGTGCCAGCAAGCCCCTAGCGGGGGACTACAATGAGCAGTTCTTC; CDR3aa: CASKPLAGDYNEQFF
j_gene: TRBJ1-5; abundance: once; d_gene: .; v_gene: TRBV18; CDR3nt: TGTGCCAGCTCACCGGGGGGAAGCAATCAGCCCCAGCATTTT; CDR3aa: CASSPGGSNQPQHF
j_gene: TRBJ2-6; abundance: .; d_gene: .; v_gene: TRBV29-1; CDR3nt: TGCAGCGTTCGACTAGACTCTGGGGCCAACGTCCTGACTTTC; CDR3aa: CSVRLDSGANVLTF
j_gene: TRBJ1-6; abundance: .; d_gene: .; v_gene: TRBV6-2/TRBV6-3; CDR3nt: TGTGCCAGCAGTTACAGGGGTAATAATTCACCCCTCCACTTT; CDR3aa: CASSYRGNNSPLHF
j_gene: TRBJ2-5; abundance: .; d_gene: TRBD2; v_gene: TRBV7-3; CDR3nt: TGTGCCAGCTCCCTAGGGGTAGCGGGGGGCCCACAAGAGACCCAGTACTTC; CDR3aa: CASSLGVAGGPQETQYF
j_gene: TRBJ2-7; abundance: once; d_gene: TRBD1; v_gene: TRBV6-5; CDR3nt: TGTGCCGGGACAGGGGGTCTTCAATACGAGCAGTACTTC; CDR3aa: CAGTGGLQYEQYF
j_gene: TRBJ1-2; abundance: .; d_gene: TRBD1; v_gene: TRBV7-6; CDR3nt: TGTGCCAGCAGCCCAGAACTAACAGGGGGTAGCTATGGCTACACCTTC; CDR3aa: CASSPELTGGSYGYTF
j_gene: TRBJ1-1; abundance: .; d_gene: .; v_gene: TRBV3-1/TRBV3-2; CDR3nt: TGTGCCAGCAGCCCATCTGACGTTTTGGCTTCTGAAGCTTTCTTT; CDR3aa: CASSPSDVLASEAFF
j_gene: TRBJ1-3; abundance: .; d_gene: TRBD1; v_gene: TRBV6-5; CDR3nt: TGTGCCAGCAGCCTTTTACAGGGGGAAGGAAACACCATATATTTT; CDR3aa: CASSLLQGEGNTIYF
j_gene: TRBJ2-2; abundance: .; d_gene: .; v_gene: TRBV5-1; CDR3nt: TGCGCCAGCAACGGAAACGGCGGGAACACCGGGGAGCTGTTTTTT; CDR3aa: CASNGNGGNTGELFF
j_gene: TRBJ1-2; abundance: .; d_gene: .; v_gene: TRBV6-4; CDR3nt: TGTGCCAGCAGTGACTCGCGCAGGGCCGACAACTATGGCTACACCTTC; CDR3aa: CASSDSRRADNYGYTF
j_gene: TRBJ2-3; abundance: .; d_gene: .; v_gene: TRBV11-3; CDR3nt: TGTGCCAGCAGCCACCCAGGCTTCACAGATACGCAGTATTTT; CDR3aa: CASSHPGFTDTQYF
j_gene: TRBJ1-4; abundance: .; d_gene: .; v_gene: TRBV6-1; CDR3nt: TGTGCCAGCAGTGAAGAACGTGGGGAAAAACTGTTTTTT; CDR3aa: CASSEERGEKLFF
j_gene: TRBJ1-4; abundance: .; d_gene: .; v_gene: TRBV9; CDR3nt: TGTGCCAGCAGCTCACCCACGAGGGATGAAAAACTGTTTTTT; CDR3aa: CASSSPTRDEKLFF
j_gene: TRBJ1-6; abundance: .; d_gene: .; v_gene: TRBV6-1; CDR3nt: TGTGCCAGCAGTGAATTTCCGGGGCCGTATTCACCCCTCCACTTT; CDR3aa: CASSEFPGPYSPLHF